This is a list of T cell receptor beta chains from one sample in a study of shared clonotypes between healthy human individuals. TCRdb's copy holds only in-frame clones and misses some; the assay was immunoSEQ multiplex PCR. The profile shows about 2 million clones, 85% to 95% of them singletons. Sequencing was performed on naive CD4+ T cells sorted from blood. Receptor source: a man younger than 30 in good health. The CDR3 runs from the conserved cysteine through the conserved F or W. The D gene is left open where the match is weak. Rows may omit the clone size; those that give it use once, few, many or a size class.

>TRBJ1-4|.|.|TRBV6-1
CASSEQGIGEKLFF
TGTGCCAGCAGTGAACAGGGTATCGGTGAAAAACTGTTTTTT
>TRBJ1-2|TRBD1|.|TRBV6-1
CASSQGQILNYGYTF
TGTGCCAGCAGTCAGGGACAGATCCTCAACTATGGCTACACCTTC
>TRBJ1-2|.|.|TRBV6-1
CASSPDGFYGYTF
TGTGCCAGCAGTCCGGACGGCTTCTATGGCTACACCTTC
>TRBJ1-5|.|.|TRBV18
CASSRSPDNQPQHF
TGTGCCAGCTCACGGTCACCTGACAATCAGCCCCAGCATTTT
>TRBJ2-4|.|.|TRBV6-5
CASSTVDSKNIQYF
TGTGCCAGCAGTACAGTTGACAGTAAAAACATTCAGTACTTC
>TRBJ1-3|.|.|TRBV4-3
CASSDPGPGNTIYF
TGCGCCAGCAGCGACCCGGGACCTGGAAACACCATATATTTT
>TRBJ1-2|TRBD1|.|TRBV28
CASISQPGQGTYGYTF
TGTGCCAGCATCTCCCAACCGGGACAGGGGACCTATGGCTACACCTTC
>TRBJ1-2|TRBD1|.|TRBV5-4
CASSPRTGDGYTF
TGTGCCAGCAGCCCTCGGACAGGGGATGGCTACACCTTC
>TRBJ2-1|TRBD2|.|TRBV7-2
CAIPLSGSYAGQFF
TGTGCCATCCCTCTCAGCGGGAGCTATGCCGGGCAGTTCTTC
>TRBJ1-1|TRBD1|.|TRBV9
CASSVTGQGDTEAFF
TGTGCCAGCAGCGTGACGGGACAGGGGGACACTGAAGCTTTCTTT
>TRBJ2-5|TRBD1|.|TRBV5-1
CASSSMDRAQETQYF
TGCGCCAGCAGCTCAATGGACAGGGCCCAAGAGACCCAGTACTTC
>TRBJ1-5|.|.|TRBV30
CAWSGGTAGNQPQHF
TGTGCCTGGAGCGGGGGTACAGCAGGCAATCAGCCCCAGCATTTT
>TRBJ2-7|.|.|TRBV27
CASSLWPGVSYEQYF
TGTGCCAGCAGTTTATGGCCAGGGGTGAGCTACGAGCAGTACTTC
>TRBJ2-7|TRBD1|once|TRBV6-6
CASSSHGTVYEQYF
TGTGCCAGCAGTTCCCACGGGACAGTCTACGAGCAGTACTTC
>TRBJ2-7|.|.|TRBV7-2
CASSLGTLTTYEQYF
TGTGCCAGCAGCTTAGGAACGTTAACTACCTACGAGCAGTACTTC
>TRBJ2-7|.|.|TRBV19
CASVWGISSYEQYF
TGTGCCAGTGTCTGGGGGATTTCTTCTTACGAGCAGTACTTC
>TRBJ2-5|.|once|TRBV6-1
CASSPSYLETQYF
TGTGCCAGCAGCCCCAGTTACCTGGAGACCCAGTACTTC
>TRBJ2-3|.|.|TRBV7-2
CASSLAALDTDTQYF
TGTGCCAGCAGCTTAGCCGCTCTGGACACAGATACGCAGTATTTT
>TRBJ2-7|TRBD2|.|TRBV7-2
CASSLVGLAGYEQYF
TGTGCCAGCAGCTTAGTGGGACTAGCGGGTTACGAGCAGTACTTC
>TRBJ2-7|TRBD2|.|TRBV18
CASSPVWASGGYEQYF
TGTGCCAGCTCACCAGTTTGGGCTAGCGGGGGGTACGAGCAGTACTTC
>TRBJ2-1|TRBD1|.|TRBV9
CASSVRGQGTNEQFF
TGTGCCAGCAGCGTGAGGGGACAGGGCACCAATGAGCAGTTCTTC
>TRBJ1-6|.|few|TRBV6-1
CASSTIDNSPLHF
TGTGCCAGCAGTACAATAGATAATTCACCCCTCCACTTT
>TRBJ2-1|.|.|TRBV7-9
CASTDNPGGGSYNEQFF
TGTGCCAGCACCGATAACCCCGGGGGAGGCTCCTACAATGAGCAGTTCTTC
>TRBJ2-5|.|once|TRBV27
CASSLRPTLPQETQYF
TGTGCCAGCAGTTTACGGCCTACATTACCCCAAGAGACCCAGTACTTC
>TRBJ2-1|TRBD2|.|TRBV9
CASSSGLVEFF
TGTGCCAGCAGCTCCGGACTAGTGGAGTTCTTC
>TRBJ2-1|TRBD2|.|TRBV7-9
CASSSAGSGAREQFF
TGTGCCAGCAGCTCGGCCGGGAGCGGGGCTCGGGAGCAGTTCTTC
>TRBJ1-5|.|.|TRBV19
CASSTRNQPQHF
TGTGCCAGTAGTACGAGAAATCAGCCCCAGCATTTT
>TRBJ1-3|.|.|TRBV5-1
CASSLGQGSSGNTIYF
TGCGCCAGCAGCTTGGGGCAGGGGAGCTCTGGAAACACCATATATTTT
>TRBJ2-3|.|.|TRBV21-1
CASSPRTGTDTQYF
TGTGCCAGCAGCCCGAGGACAGGCACAGATACGCAGTATTTT
>TRBJ1-5|.|.|TRBV7-9
CASSSGVQPQHF
TGTGCCAGCAGCTCAGGAGTTCAGCCCCAGCATTTT
>TRBJ1-6|.|.|TRBV5-4
CASSLGKTGTYNSPLHF
TGTGCCAGCAGCCTGGGCAAGACAGGCACCTATAATTCACCCCTCCACTTT
>TRBJ1-1|.|.|TRBV5-4
CASSFPANTEAFF
TGTGCCAGCAGTTTCCCGGCGAACACTGAAGCTTTCTTT
>TRBJ2-7|TRBD2|.|TRBV7-9
CATASGSFYEQYF
TGTGCCACCGCTAGCGGGAGTTTCTACGAGCAGTACTTC
>TRBJ2-7|.|.|TRBV5-5
CASSLNAGANSYEQYF
TGTGCCAGCAGCTTGAATGCAGGGGCCAACTCCTACGAGCAGTACTTC
>TRBJ2-2|.|.|TRBV6-1
CASSEGQGSRTGELFF
TGTGCCAGCAGTGAAGGCCAGGGGTCGCGAACCGGGGAGCTGTTTTTT
>TRBJ1-6|TRBD1|.|TRBV5-4
CASSLGQGLNSPLHF
TGTGCCAGCAGCTTGGGACAGGGCCTAAATTCACCCCTCCACTTT
>TRBJ2-2|.|once|TRBV10-3
CAISFGPTVAGELFF
TGTGCCATCAGCTTTGGACCAACCGTAGCCGGGGAGCTGTTTTTT
>TRBJ2-1|TRBD2|once|TRBV11-2
CASSLDGLAGGPYLGEQFF
TGTGCCAGCAGCTTAGACGGACTAGCGGGAGGGCCGTATTTGGGTGAGCAGTTCTTC
>TRBJ1-1|.|.|TRBV12-5
CASGLVPGPGAATEAFF
TGTGCTAGTGGTTTGGTACCAGGTCCTGGGGCGGCCACTGAAGCTTTCTTT
>TRBJ2-1|TRBD2|.|TRBV6-5
CASSYSRPAGGPEQFF
TGTGCCAGCAGTTACTCCAGGCCGGCGGGAGGGCCTGAGCAGTTCTTC
>TRBJ2-5|.|many|TRBV5-4
CASSLKAAQETQYF
TGTGCCAGCAGCTTGAAGGCAGCACAAGAGACCCAGTACTTC
>TRBJ2-7|TRBD2|.|TRBV4-2
CASSRLAESYEQYF
TGTGCCAGCAGCCGACTAGCGGAATCCTACGAGCAGTACTTC